The clone carrying this T cell receptor (beta chain) was seen once. Germline V gene sequence: CDR1 SGHRS, CDR2 YFSETQ. V shed 7 bases and J 2 bases; nucleotides not matched to a gene: 5. The CDR3 runs 14 residues. Authors' processing steps: Amplifying reference gene primers gave estimates of nucleated cell counts. Libraries were prepared by immunoSEQ multiplex PCR; TCRdb keeps only in-frame clonotypes and omits some of them. V, J and clone size were drawn from that table, and D and trimming were deduced from the DNA. Among around 150,000 clones listed, 85% were seen once. Patients of the Seattle cohort, enrolled during active infection, were followed longitudinally. The data were obtained in a study of blood T cell repertoires in COVID-19. The wider study: Italy, Spain and the United States were the sources of the convalescent and acute COVID-19 samples.

The chain joins TRBV5-1 to TRBJ2-5; 10 bases agree with TRBD1. This clonotype was obtained from a woman aged 55-70 years with COVID-19, enrolled during active disease. Material for sequencing was peripheral blood. The chain's CDR3 is CASHRTGGQETQYF. As DNA, the CDR3 is TGCGCCAGCCATCGGACAGGGGGACAAGAGACCCAGTACTTC.